This TCR beta chain was sequenced during a study of CD8 T cells in ankylosing spondylitis. In its sample, this clonotype was seen a few times. Its antigen is not identified. Study-wide results and caveats: For ankylosing spondylitis blood, a TCR beta motif of roughly 8 highly homologous variants appeared characteristic. Enrichment of disease-linked clones was reportedly significant in matched ankylosing spondylitis synovial fluid.

TCRdb used MiXCR to reprocess the 5' RACE reads, holding one entry per CDR3 protein. The sample has 330,000 or so distinct CDR3 sequences; roughly 8% are singletons. Sample: blood, either unsorted or a sorted T cell fraction (not recorded which). The clonotype comes from a male donor with ankylosing spondylitis.

The CDR3 spells CASSLDGGGNQPQHF. In DNA form, the CDR3 reads TGTGCCAGCAGTTTAGACGGGGGTGGCAATCAGCCCCAGCATTTT. The rearrangement links TRBV27 to TRBJ1-5; D may be TRBD1 (5 bases). CDR3 length: 15 amino acids. CDR1 and CDR2 (germline): MNHEY, SMNVEV (reference sequence). V was shortened by 2 bases and J by 2 bases, with 10 bases between the two germline ends.